The entry below gives a single T cell receptor (beta chain) sequence along with its context. TCRdb's table, derived via immunoSEQ multiplex PCR, lists solely in-frame clones and lacks some. The sample shows some 74,000 clones, about 85% of them seen only once. This entry comes from a study of T cell responses to AZD1222 COVID-19 vaccine. The source is an adult who received the AZD1222 COVID-19 vaccine. Sequencing used peripheral blood, obtained 28 days after the second AZD1222 dose.

The CDR3 here is CASSQEGGRETQYF. The CDR3 nucleotides are TGTGCCAGCAGCCAAGAAGGGGGCCGGGAGACCCAGTACTTC. The chain employs TRBV4-2 and TRBJ2-5, with 7 positions matching TRBD1. Germline CDR1 is LGHNA and CDR2 is YNFKEQ. This CDR3 comprises 14 residues. V was clipped by 0 bases and J by 5 bases; unmatched bases: 3.